This TCR beta chain was captured by sequencing in a study of control samples from healthy donors and cancer patients. This clone was observed a single time. TCRdb's copy holds only in-frame clones and misses some; the assay was immunoSEQ multiplex PCR. The sample contains about 120,000 clones, approximately 92% of which appear only once. The V and J ends lost 6 bases and 2 bases respectively, with 19 bases between them. Germline assignment: CDR1 DFQATT and CDR2 SNEGSKA (reference sequence). The CDR3 loop spans 15 amino acids. The V and J genes are TRBV20-1 and TRBJ1-1; possibly TRBD1 for D (6 bases). The TCR comes from a woman between 45 and 65 years old with colorectal cancer. Specimen: PBMCs. The CDR3 coding sequence is TGCAGTGCGAGTGACCCCCGGACAGCTAACACTGAAGCTTTCTTT. Its protein product is CSASDPRTANTEAFF.